The clone carrying this TCR beta chain was seen ten or more times. Its antigen remains unknown. Active ophthalmopathy (CAS at least 3, NOSPECS at least 4), lasting under 3 months. Orbital computed tomography and thyroid ultrasound, along with TRAb, serum thyroxine and clinical symptoms, underpinned diagnosis. This record belongs to a study of Graves' ophthalmopathy and Graves' hyperthyroidism. V lost 5 bases and J lost 3; bases outside the gene matches: 11. The germline CDR1 and CDR2 sequences are DFQATT and SNEGSKA (reference sequence). This CDR3 spans 15 amino acids. From RNA, the CDR3 regions of TCR beta chains were amplified and sequenced. RT-PCR was first run with HTBI primers, then multiplex PCR in a second round. Each CDR3 protein gets one entry after TCRdb re-called the multiplex PCR reads with MiXCR. Altogether fewer than 350,000 distinct CDR3 sequences are present, roughly 15% being singletons, with the ten largest covering about 12%.

General study points: The model flagged ophthalmopathy progression at roughly 64% sensitivity and 72.22% specificity. Most thyroid clonotypes with frequency above 0.001 were detected in blood too.

The sample taken for sequencing was peripheral blood. This TCR derives from an adult man with Graves' ophthalmopathy. The chain links TRBV20-1 to TRBJ2-7, with 9 bases identical to TRBD2. CDR3 protein: CSALSTSGGYYEQYF. The DNA for the CDR3 is TGCAGTGCTTTGTCGACTAGCGGAGGCTACTACGAGCAGTACTTC.